This T cell receptor beta chain appears in the sequencing data of a study of regulatory T cells in long-lasting Graves disease. HTBI primers from iRepertoire and Arm-PCR of CDR3 regions yielded the TCR beta libraries. In TCRdb, the multiplex PCR reads were re-called with MiXCR into one record per CDR3 protein. The data contain approximately 560,000 distinct CDR3 sequences, roughly 16% of them singletons. The J segment lost 10 bases and the V segment lost 7 bases, leaving 10 bases of the junction unmatched. From germline, CDR1 is LGHDT and CDR2 YNNKEL (reference sequence). The CDR3 is made up of 15 amino acids. As to time point: newly diagnosed GD, antithyroid drugs for less than 3 months. From RNA extracted from PBMCs, the TCR library was made. Separately, the same data were catalogued under a study of T cells in Graves' hyperthyroidism and ophthalmopathy. That work states: By a 13 V-J model, ophthalmopathy was set apart from stable hyperthyroidism.

Material: peripheral blood mononuclear cells (PBMCs), obtained at new diagnosis, from a patient treated with antithyroid drugs. This TCR was sampled from a man aged 18-30 years with Graves disease. The chain has TRBV3-1 and TRBJ2-1, with TRBD2 identical over 13 bases. In nucleotides, the CDR3 is TGTGCCAGCACCCTAACCGGGACTAGCGGGAAAGAGCAGTTCTTC. Translation gives CASTLTGTSGKEQFF.